This passage covers 20 T cell receptor beta chains from one sample sequenced in a study of cytomegalovirus exposure and HLA in healthy donors. PCR amplification relied on 60 Vbeta primers (plus 13 Jbeta primers). Using immunoSEQ multiplex PCR, the repertoire was profiled, and TCRdb retains in-frame clones only, with some absent. The repertoire has around 62,000 clones, 78% of them found once; the top ten carry over 9.5%. Sequenced: PBMCs. These receptors were taken from a man aged 40-49 years in good health and CMV-seronegative.

The V gene is TRBV7-9, the J gene TRBJ1-1, with 7 bases that match TRBD1. After removal of 3 bases from V and 6 bases from J, the junction contained 4 bases not matched to a gene. Germline loops: CDR1 SEHNR, CDR2 FQNEAQ (reference sequence). The CDR3 totals 13 residues. The chain's CDR3 is CASSFGQGAEAFF. CDR3 bases: TGTGCCAGCAGCTTTGGTCAGGGGGCTGAAGCTTTCTTT. Combining the CDR3 with reference TRBV7-9 and TRBJ1-1 gives the whole variable domain DTGVSQNPRHKITKRGQNVTFRCDPISEHNRLYWYRQTLGQGPEFLTYFQNEAQLEKSRLLSDRFSAERPKGSFSTLEIQRTEQGDSAMYLCASSFGQGAEAFFGQGTRLTVV.

The chain combines TRBV5-5 with TRBJ1-2; D gene ambiguous. The CDR3 sequence is 14 residues long. Trimming pared 4 bases from V and 6 bases from J, leaving 16 bases between. CDR1 and CDR2 from the germline V gene are SGHKS and YYEKEE (reference sequence). CDR3 nucleotide sequence: TGTGCCAGCAGCCGGGAAGGTCTTCCCAATGGCTACACCTTC. Its protein is CASSREGLPNGYTF.

The CDR3 nucleotides read TGTGCCAGCAGCTTAGCGCCCGGGAGCCAAGAGACCCAGTACTTC. This sequence encodes CASSLAPGSQETQYF. The chain is built from TRBV7-2 and TRBJ2-5; D perhaps matches TRBD2 (6 bases). This CDR3 comprises 15 residues. Germline V CDR1 and CDR2: SGHTA, FQGNSA. V was cut by 0 bases and J by 1 base, with 9 bases left in between.

On this clone itself: Other DNA sequences in this sample translate to the same CDR3. The J gene is TRBJ1-1, the V gene TRBV7-8; a weak D match, TRBD1 (6 bases). The CDR3 contains 14 residues. In germline, CDR1 is SGHVS, CDR2 FQNEAQ. Trimming removed 1 base from V and 1 base from J, with 7 bases in between. In nucleotides, the CDR3 is TGTGCCAGCAGCTTAGTCAGGGGGAACACTGAAGCTTTCTTT. This sequence encodes CASSLVRGNTEAFF.

In its sample, this clone was seen once. The chain combines TRBV10-1 with TRBJ2-5, with 10 bases identical to TRBD1. The DNA matches TRBJ2-7 better at its end, which makes the J call doubtful. Germline lookup yields CDR1 WNHNN and CDR2 SYGVQD (reference sequence). The CDR3 loop spans 13 amino acids. The CDR3 sequence is CASSRDRGYEQYF. As DNA, the CDR3 is TGCGCCAGCAGCCGGGACAGGGGCTACGAGCAGTACTTC.

This clone was seen a single time. V gene TRBV7-2 combines with J gene TRBJ2-5, with 11 bases that match TRBD1. This CDR3 comprises 15 residues. Germline trimming cut 4 bases from V and 5 bases from J; bases unmatched to any gene: 6. The germline V gene has CDR1 SGHTA and CDR2 FQGNSA. The CDR3 loop is CASSYRTGGGETQYF. The CDR3 coding sequence is TGTGCCAGCAGCTATCGGACAGGGGGCGGGGAGACCCAGTACTTC.

The chain joins TRBV5-4 to TRBJ1-1; TRBD1 might be the D (5 bases). The CDR3 length is 17 residues. V lost 0 bases, J lost 0 bases, and 15 bases lay in between. Germline assignment: CDR1 SGHNT and CDR2 YYREEE (reference sequence). CDR3 amino acids: CASSLGGGAPVNTEAFF. The CDR3 DNA follows: TGTGCCAGCAGCTTGGGAGGCGGGGCTCCTGTGAACACTGAAGCTTTCTTT.

The rearrangement joins TRBV9 to TRBJ2-7; a weak D match, TRBD1 (6 bases). CDR3 length: 12 residues. Per the germline V gene, CDR1 is SGDLS and CDR2 is YYNGEE. Deletions cut 4 bases from V and 5 bases from J, with 10 bases between. CDR3 coding DNA: TGTGCCAGCAGCAAGACAGGAAACGAGCAGTACTTC. It encodes CASSKTGNEQYF.

V gene TRBV4-1 combines with J gene TRBJ2-7; 8 bases are shared with TRBD1. From germline, CDR1 is MGHRA and CDR2 YSYEKL. This CDR3 is 14 amino acids long. V trimming: 5 bases; J trimming: 4 bases; junction bases outside the gene matches: 7. As DNA, the CDR3 is TGCGCCAGCAGCACCGACAGGGGCGCTTACGAGCAGTACTTC. Protein sequence: CASSTDRGAYEQYF.

The chain couples TRBV12-5 to TRBJ2-5, with D possibly matching TRBD1 (6 bases). Germline loops: CDR1 LGHNT, CDR2 FRNRAP. Trimming left V 5 bases short and J 7 bases short, with 11 bases between. The CDR3 loop spans 12 amino acids. CDR3 amino acids: CASGTEGGTQYF. The CDR3 region has the DNA TGTGCTAGTGGTACGGAAGGGGGGACCCAGTACTTC.

This clone was seen a handful of times. The chain has TRBV2 and TRBJ2-2; D is perhaps TRBD2 (5 bases). Trimming cost V 2 bases and J 0 bases, with 16 bases left between them. Germline lookup yields CDR1 SNHLY and CDR2 FYNNEI. This CDR3 has 18 residues. In DNA form, the CDR3 reads TGTGCCAGCAGTGAACTCGGGCTTGGACTTACGAACACCGGGGAGCTGTTTTTT. It codes for CASSELGLGLTNTGELFF.

As concerns this clone: At one end, the junction sequence differs from germline, possibly due to a read error. V and J are TRBV7-9 and TRBJ2-7, with D tentatively TRBD1 (5 bases). This CDR3 region has 13 residues. In germline, CDR1 is SEHNR, CDR2 FQNEAQ (reference sequence). CDR3: CSSSSIRGYEQYF. In DNA form, the CDR3 reads TGTTCCAGCAGCTCGATTAGGGGTTACGAGCAGTACTTC.

The chain uses TRBV5-1 and TRBJ1-4; unclear D gene. The CDR3 is 13 residues long. The V gene lost 4 bases and the J gene lost 3 bases, with 7 bases spanning the gap. CDR1 and CDR2 (germline): SGHRS, YFSETQ. CDR3 bases: TGCGCCAGCAGCCGGGAGGCTAATGAAAAACTGTTTTTT. Translated: CASSREANEKLFF.

The chain couples TRBV7-9 to TRBJ2-7, with 7 nucleotides matching TRBD1. With V trimmed by 5 bases and J by 3 bases, 7 bases remained unmatched. The CDR3 covers 14 residues. Germline V gene lookup returns CDR1 SEHNR and CDR2 FQNEAQ (reference sequence). CDR3 in amino acids: CASSDGTANYEQYF. The CDR3 region has the DNA TGTGCCAGCAGCGATGGGACAGCGAACTACGAGCAGTACTTC.

The chain is built from TRBV7-7 and TRBJ2-5; 14 nucleotides align to TRBD2. Germline CDR1 SSHAT, CDR2 FNYEAQ (reference sequence). The V and J ends lost 5 bases and 6 bases, in that order; junction bases with no gene match: 5. The CDR3 loop spans 15 amino acids. The CDR3 DNA follows: TGTGCCAGCAGCCCCGGGACTAGCGGGAGTCAGACCCAGTACTTC. Protein sequence: CASSPGTSGSQTQYF.

This clone has only a few counts. The J gene is TRBJ1-5, the V gene TRBV5-1; 11 bases fit TRBD1. Looked up from germline, CDR1 is SGHRS and CDR2 is YFSETQ. Germline trimming cut 0 bases from V and 5 bases from J; bases unmatched to any gene: 7. This CDR3 has 17 residues. The CDR3 sequence: CASSLVDRGRIDQPQHF. CDR3 nucleotides: TGCGCCAGCAGCTTGGTGGACAGGGGGCGAATTGATCAGCCCCAGCATTTT.

The V and J genes are TRBV2 and TRBJ1-5; D ambiguous. The length of the CDR3 is 13 residues. Per the germline V gene, CDR1 is SNHLY and CDR2 is FYNNEI. Between the trimmed V and J ends, which lost 3 bases and 6 bases, there was a span of 9 bases. The CDR3 region is CASSDRLGQPQHF. The DNA for the CDR3 is TGTGCCAGCAGTGACAGGTTGGGTCAGCCCCAGCATTTT. The complete variable domain, with remaining parts taken from reference TRBV2 and TRBJ1-5, reads EPEVTQTPSHQVTQMGQEVILRCVPISNHLYFYWYRQILGQKVEFLVSFYNNEISEKSEIFDDQFSVERPDGSNFTLKIRSTKLEDSAMYFCASSDRLGQPQHFGDGTRLSIL.

This chain uses TRBV5-5 with TRBJ1-1; no definite D call. V was pared by 5 bases and J by 4 bases, with 12 bases between. The CDR3 runs to 13 residues. Germline V gives CDR1 SGHKS, CDR2 YYEKEE (reference sequence). This chain's CDR3 is CASRVGVATEAFF. The DNA for the CDR3 is TGTGCCAGCAGAGTCGGGGTGGCCACTGAAGCTTTCTTT.

The genes are TRBV5-6 and TRBJ2-3; tentatively, D is TRBD2 (5 bases). This CDR3 is built from 12 residues. Germline V CDR1 and CDR2: SGHDT, YYEEEE. V was cut by 1 base and J by 11 bases, with 11 bases left in between. This CDR3 reads CASSLSRGMQYF. The CDR3 DNA sequence: TGTGCCAGCAGCTTGTCCCGAGGGATGCAGTATTTT.

CDR3 sequence reads: CASSLVGGADYGYTF. CDR3 nucleotides: TGTGCCAGCAGCTTAGTTGGGGGGGCAGACTATGGCTACACCTTC. The chain employs TRBV7-6 and TRBJ1-2, with D possibly matching TRBD1 (6 bases). V gave up 1 base and J gave up 3 bases, with 12 bases separating them. The CDR3 runs 15 residues. Germline V gives CDR1 SGHVS, CDR2 FNYEAQ.